The 10 T cell receptor beta chains below all came from one sample that was sequenced in a study of metastatic and nonmetastatic thyroid tumors. Patients were all untreated before their thyroid surgery. TCRdb re-called the PCR reads via MiXCR. In the table there are fewer than 20,000 clones, less than 40% of which are singletons. The sample was tumor tissue. These receptors were collected from a male donor with papillary thyroid cancer or a benign thyroid nodule (not recorded which). Some clones in this sample may be carry-over from other donors' samples.

In the case of this clone: This may come from a read error, since a much larger clone is one base off. The CDR3 DNA follows: TGTGCCAGCAGTTTGGGCAGTAGAGCTAACTGTGGCTACACCTTC. It codes for CASSLGSRANCGYTF. V gene TRBV27 combines with J gene TRBJ1-2, with unresolved D. Germline V gives CDR1 MNHEY, CDR2 SMNVEV (reference sequence). CDR3 length equals 15 residues.

The table lists this clone with a few counts. The rearrangement links TRBV6-2 or TRBV6-3 to TRBJ2-7; D not resolved. Germline CDR1 MNHEY, CDR2 SVGEGT. The CDR3 has 14 residues. Trimming pared 7 bases from V and 2 bases from J, leaving 15 bases between. CDR3 sequence reads: CASISVILPYEQYF. The CDR3 nucleotides are TGTGCCAGCATCTCCGTGATCCTTCCCTACGAGCAGTACTTC.

This clone came up a few times. This chain connects TRBV6-2 or TRBV6-3 to TRBJ1-4; tentatively, D is TRBD1 (5 bases). Germline V CDR1 and CDR2: MNHEY, SVGEGT. With 4 bases removed from V and 5 bases from J, the gap between germline ends came to 11 bases. The CDR3 totals 14 residues. This CDR3 reads CASSFRGSNEKLFF. CDR3 sequence (DNA): TGTGCCAGCAGTTTCCGGGGCTCAAATGAAAAACTGTTTTTT.

This clone was recorded at least ten times. This chain uses TRBV11-1 with TRBJ1-1, with 11 bases matching TRBD1. Trimming took 1 base from V and 4 from J; bases not matched to a gene: 5. CDR1 is SGHAT and CDR2 is FQDESV in the germline V gene (reference sequence). The CDR3 runs to 16 residues. CDR3 region: CASSLGTGGAGTEAFF. The CDR3 nucleotides read TGTGCCAGCAGCTTAGGGACAGGGGGCGCAGGCACTGAAGCTTTCTTT.

The chain is built from TRBV4-1 and TRBJ1-3, with D unclear. The CDR3 contains 15 residues. Trimming took 0 bases from V and 0 from J, leaving 6 bases between them. CDR1 is MGHRA, CDR2 YSYEKL, per germline. CDR3 loop: CASSQEADSGNTIYF. CDR3 in DNA: TGCGCCAGCAGCCAAGAGGCGGACTCTGGAAACACCATATATTTT.

This rearrangement joins TRBV11-3 to TRBJ2-2, with TRBD1 as a possible D gene (5 bases). Trimming stripped 1 base from V and 2 bases from J, with 11 bases between. The germline gives CDR1 SGHNT, CDR2 YENEEA. CDR3 length: 16 amino acids. This chain's CDR3 is CASSLGLGHNTGELFF. DNA of the CDR3: TGTGCCAGCAGCTTAGGTTTAGGACATAACACCGGGGAGCTGTTTTTT.

This clone has ten or more counts. V and J are TRBV29-1 and TRBJ2-1; D perhaps matches TRBD1 (6 bases). The V gene lost 4 bases and the J gene lost 9 bases, with 10 bases spanning the gap. The CDR3 runs to 11 residues. Germline-derived CDR1 and CDR2 are SQVTM and ANQGSEA. CDR3 nucleotide sequence: TGCAGCGTTGGACAGACAGGTGAGCAGTTCTTC. It specifies CSVGQTGEQFF.

The sample holds many counts of this clone. V and J are TRBV29-1 and TRBJ2-1, with TRBD2 matching 11 bases. J lost 12 bases, V lost 0 bases, and 10 bases had no gene match. Germline CDR1 SQVTM, CDR2 ANQGSEA. The CDR3 spans 15 residues. The CDR3 is CSVEDPSLAGGLQFF. The CDR3 DNA reads TGCAGCGTTGAAGATCCCTCTTTAGCGGGAGGGTTGCAGTTCTTC.

On this clone: The junction departs from the called germline gene at one end, perhaps through a read error. The chain's CDR3 is CATITFGRAESFF. The CDR3 region has the DNA TGTGCCACCATTACCTTCGGACGTGCTGAATCTTTCTTT. The chain carries TRBV28 and TRBJ1-1; D is unclear. Germline V gene sequence: CDR1 MDHEN, CDR2 SYDVKM. CDR3 length: 13 residues.

Ten or more counts support this clone. The chain has TRBV12-3 or TRBV12-4 and TRBJ1-5, with 8 positions matching TRBD1. CDR3 size: 15 residues. V lost 5 bases to trimming and J lost 4 bases; unmatched junction nucleotides: 7. CDR3 sequence (DNA): TGTGCCAGCAGTCCAGGACAGGGAATTAATCAGCCCCAGCATTTT. It is translated as CASSPGQGINQPQHF.